This T cell receptor (beta chain) is drawn from a study of shared clonotypes between healthy human individuals. Overall study findings and caveats: In contrast to clonotypes shared by all four donors, non-shared clonotypes had lower generation probabilities. Estimated richness values were generally larger in naive subsets than in memory subsets.

Researchers divided each subset's genomic DNA evenly across several immunoSEQ plates. Sequencing was performed with immunoSEQ multiplex PCR; in TCRdb, only in-frame clones are kept and a portion is missing. Of about 1 million clones listed, approximately 68% are singletons. This clone showed up just a few times. The antigen is undetermined. The receptor's source is a man between 18 and 35 years old in good health. Sequenced: memory CD4+ T cells sorted from blood. Specified subset: CD45RA-negative fraction.

This chain's CDR3 is CASSTDRGQGNTIYF. For the CDR3, the DNA is TGTGCCAGCAGCACTGACAGGGGGCAGGGAAACACCATATATTTT. This chain joins TRBV7-8 and TRBJ1-3, with TRBD1 matching over 10 bases. V lost 5 bases, J lost 4 bases, and 5 bases stayed unmatched. The CDR3 extends over 15 amino acids. CDR1 is SGHVS and CDR2 is FQNEAQ in the germline V gene.